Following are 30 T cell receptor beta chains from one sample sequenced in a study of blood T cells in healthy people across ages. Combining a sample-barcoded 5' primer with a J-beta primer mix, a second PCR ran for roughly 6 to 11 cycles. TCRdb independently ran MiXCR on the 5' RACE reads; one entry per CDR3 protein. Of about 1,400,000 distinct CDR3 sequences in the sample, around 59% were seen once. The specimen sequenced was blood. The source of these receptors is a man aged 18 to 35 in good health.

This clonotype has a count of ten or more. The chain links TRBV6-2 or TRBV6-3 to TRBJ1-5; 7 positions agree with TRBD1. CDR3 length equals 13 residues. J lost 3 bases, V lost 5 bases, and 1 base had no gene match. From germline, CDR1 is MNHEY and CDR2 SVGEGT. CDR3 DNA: TGTGCCAGCAGTGACAGGGACAATCAGCCCCAGCATTTT. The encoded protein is CASSDRDNQPQHF.

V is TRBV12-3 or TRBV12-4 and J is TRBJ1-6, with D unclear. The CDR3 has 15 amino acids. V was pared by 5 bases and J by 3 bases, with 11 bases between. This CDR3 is CASSHGSDYNSPLHF. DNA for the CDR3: TGTGCCAGCAGTCATGGCAGCGACTATAATTCACCCCTCCACTTT.

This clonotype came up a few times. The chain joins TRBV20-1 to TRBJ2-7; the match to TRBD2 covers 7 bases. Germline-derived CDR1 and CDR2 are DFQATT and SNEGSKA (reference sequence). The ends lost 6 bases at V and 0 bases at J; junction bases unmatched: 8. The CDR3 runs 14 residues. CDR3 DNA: TGCAGTGCCCCGCGTGGGGGGGGCTCCTACGAGCAGTACTTC. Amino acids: CSAPRGGGSYEQYF.

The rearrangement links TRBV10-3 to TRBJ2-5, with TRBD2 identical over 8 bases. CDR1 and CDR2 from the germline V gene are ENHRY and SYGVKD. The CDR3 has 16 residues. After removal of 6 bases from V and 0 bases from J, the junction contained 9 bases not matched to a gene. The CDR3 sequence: CAIRGTERGNQETQYF. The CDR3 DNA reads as TGTGCCATCAGGGGGACGGAGCGGGGGAACCAAGAGACCCAGTACTTC.

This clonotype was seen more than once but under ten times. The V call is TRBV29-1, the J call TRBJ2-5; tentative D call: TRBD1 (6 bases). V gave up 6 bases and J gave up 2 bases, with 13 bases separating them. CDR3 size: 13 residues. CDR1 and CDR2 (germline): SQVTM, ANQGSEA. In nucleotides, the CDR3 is TGCAGCGTAGACGCCGGGACACAAGAGACCCAGTACTTC. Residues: CSVDAGTQETQYF.

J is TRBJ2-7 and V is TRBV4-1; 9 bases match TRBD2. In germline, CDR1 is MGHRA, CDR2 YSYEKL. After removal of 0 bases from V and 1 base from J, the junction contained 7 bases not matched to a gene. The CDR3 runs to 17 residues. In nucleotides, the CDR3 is TGCGCCAGCAGCCAAGAGGCGACTAGCGGAAGATCCTACGAGCAGTACTTC. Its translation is CASSQEATSGRSYEQYF.

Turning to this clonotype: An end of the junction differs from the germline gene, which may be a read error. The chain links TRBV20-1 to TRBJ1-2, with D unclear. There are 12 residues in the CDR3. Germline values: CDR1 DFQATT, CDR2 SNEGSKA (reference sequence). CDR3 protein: CSALLRSYGYIF. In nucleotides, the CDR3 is TGCAGTGCCCTGCTCAGGAGCTATGGCTACATCTTC.

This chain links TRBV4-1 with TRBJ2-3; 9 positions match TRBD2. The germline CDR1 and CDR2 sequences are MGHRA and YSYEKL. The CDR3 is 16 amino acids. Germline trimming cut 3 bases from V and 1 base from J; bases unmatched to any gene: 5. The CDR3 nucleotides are TGCGCCAGCAGCCAGAGTAGCGGGGGCCGCACAGATACGCAGTATTTT. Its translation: CASSQSSGGRTDTQYF.

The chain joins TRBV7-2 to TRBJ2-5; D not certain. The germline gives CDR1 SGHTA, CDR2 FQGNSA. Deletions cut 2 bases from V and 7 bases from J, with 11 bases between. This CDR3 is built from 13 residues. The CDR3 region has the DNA TGTGCCAGCAGCTTATCTCTTAGGGTGACCCAGTACTTC. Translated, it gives CASSLSLRVTQYF.

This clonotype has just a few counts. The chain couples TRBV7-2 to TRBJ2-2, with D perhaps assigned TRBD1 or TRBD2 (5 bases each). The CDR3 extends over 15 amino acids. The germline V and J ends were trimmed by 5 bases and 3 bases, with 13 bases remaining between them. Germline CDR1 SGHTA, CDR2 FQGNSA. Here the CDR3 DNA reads TGTGCCAGCAGCCCAAGAGTGGGGGACACCGGGGAGCTGTTTTTT. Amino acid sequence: CASSPRVGDTGELFF.

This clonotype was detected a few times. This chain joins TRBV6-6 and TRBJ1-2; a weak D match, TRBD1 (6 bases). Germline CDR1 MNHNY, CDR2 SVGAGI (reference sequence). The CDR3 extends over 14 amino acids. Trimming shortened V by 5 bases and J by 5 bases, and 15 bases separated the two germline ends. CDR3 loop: CASSLPWRGYGYTF. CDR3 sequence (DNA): TGTGCCAGCAGTCTCCCTTGGAGGGGGTATGGCTACACCTTC.

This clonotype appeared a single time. DNA of the CDR3: TGTGCCACCAGCTCCCCGGGGGGCAGTGAAAAACTGTTTTTT. This sequence encodes CATSSPGGSEKLFF. J is TRBJ1-4 and V is TRBV15; tentatively, D is TRBD1 (6 bases). The germline CDR1 and CDR2 sequences are LNHNV and YYDKDF (reference sequence). CDR3 length equals 14 residues. Trimming shortened V by 5 bases and J by 7 bases, and 14 bases separated the two germline ends.

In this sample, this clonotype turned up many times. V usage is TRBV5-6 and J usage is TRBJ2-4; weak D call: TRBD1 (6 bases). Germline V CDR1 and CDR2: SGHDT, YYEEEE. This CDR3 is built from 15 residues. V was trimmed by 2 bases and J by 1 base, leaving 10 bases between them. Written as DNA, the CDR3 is TGTGCCAGCAGCTTCCCAGGGGACGCCAAAAACATTCAGTACTTC. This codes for CASSFPGDAKNIQYF.

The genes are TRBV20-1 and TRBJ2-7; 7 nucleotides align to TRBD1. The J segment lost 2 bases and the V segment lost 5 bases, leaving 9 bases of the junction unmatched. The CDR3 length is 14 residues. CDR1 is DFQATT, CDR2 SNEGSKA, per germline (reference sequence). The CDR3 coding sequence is TGCAGTGCTCCGTCGACAGGGTATCCCTACGAGCAGTACTTC. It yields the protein CSAPSTGYPYEQYF.

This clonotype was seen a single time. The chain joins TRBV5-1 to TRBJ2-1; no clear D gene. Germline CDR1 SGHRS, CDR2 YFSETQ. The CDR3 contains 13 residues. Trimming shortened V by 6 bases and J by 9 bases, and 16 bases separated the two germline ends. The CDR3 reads CASNSDLGTEQFF. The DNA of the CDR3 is TGCGCCAGCAATTCAGACCTAGGCACTGAGCAGTTCTTC.

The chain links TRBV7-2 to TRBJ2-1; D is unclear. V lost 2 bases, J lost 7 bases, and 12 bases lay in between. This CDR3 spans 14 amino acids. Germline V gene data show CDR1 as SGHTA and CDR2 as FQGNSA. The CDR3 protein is CASSLNGWGNEQFF. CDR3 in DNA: TGTGCCAGCAGCTTAAATGGGTGGGGAAATGAGCAGTTCTTC.

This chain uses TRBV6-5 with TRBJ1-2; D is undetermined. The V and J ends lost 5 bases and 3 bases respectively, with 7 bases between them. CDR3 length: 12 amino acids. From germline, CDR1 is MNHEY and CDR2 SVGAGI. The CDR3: CASSNSYYGYTF. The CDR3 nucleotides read TGTGCCAGCAGTAACAGTTACTATGGCTACACCTTC.

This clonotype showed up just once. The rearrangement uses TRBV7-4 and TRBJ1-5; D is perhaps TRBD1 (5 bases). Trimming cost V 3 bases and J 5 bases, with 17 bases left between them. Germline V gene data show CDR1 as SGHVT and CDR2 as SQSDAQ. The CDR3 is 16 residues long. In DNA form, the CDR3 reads TGTGCCAGCAGCTTTCCGCCCCGACAGACTGATCAGCCCCAGCATTTT. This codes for CASSFPPRQTDQPQHF.

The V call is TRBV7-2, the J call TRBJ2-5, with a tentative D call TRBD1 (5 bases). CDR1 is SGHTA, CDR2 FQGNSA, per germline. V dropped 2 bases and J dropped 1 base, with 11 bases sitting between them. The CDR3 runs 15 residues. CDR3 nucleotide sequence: TGTGCCAGCAGCTTAATTGACAGCCCCCAAGAGACCCAGTACTTC. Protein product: CASSLIDSPQETQYF.

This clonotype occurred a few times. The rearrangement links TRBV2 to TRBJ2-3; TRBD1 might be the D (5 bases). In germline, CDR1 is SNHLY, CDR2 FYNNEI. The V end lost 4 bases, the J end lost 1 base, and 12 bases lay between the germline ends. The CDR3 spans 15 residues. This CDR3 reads CASSATADRTDTQYF. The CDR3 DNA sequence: TGTGCCAGCAGTGCGACAGCCGATCGCACAGATACGCAGTATTTT.

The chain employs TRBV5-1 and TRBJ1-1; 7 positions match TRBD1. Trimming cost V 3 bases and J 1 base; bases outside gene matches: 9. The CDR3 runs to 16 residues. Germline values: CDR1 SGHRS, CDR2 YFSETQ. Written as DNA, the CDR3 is TGCGCCAGCAGCTCCCCCCGAGGGGGCGGGAACACTGAAGCTTTCTTT. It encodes CASSSPRGGGNTEAFF. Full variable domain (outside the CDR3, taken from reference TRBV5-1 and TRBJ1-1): KAGVTQTPRYLIKTRGQQVTLSCSPISGHRSVSWYQQTPGQGLQFLFEYFSETQRNKGNFPGRFSGRQFSNSRSEMNVSTLELGDSALYLCASSSPRGGGNTEAFFGQGTRLTVV.

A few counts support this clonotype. The DNA for the CDR3 is TGCAGCGTTGACGCCTGGACTAGCGGGGGGGCCTTGCGCAATGAGCAGTTCTTC. Encoded protein: CSVDAWTSGGALRNEQFF. V is TRBV29-1 and J is TRBJ2-1, with 15 bases that match TRBD2. The ends lost 3 bases at V and 6 bases at J; junction bases unmatched: 12. Germline assignment: CDR1 SQVTM and CDR2 ANQGSEA. CDR3 length: 18 amino acids.

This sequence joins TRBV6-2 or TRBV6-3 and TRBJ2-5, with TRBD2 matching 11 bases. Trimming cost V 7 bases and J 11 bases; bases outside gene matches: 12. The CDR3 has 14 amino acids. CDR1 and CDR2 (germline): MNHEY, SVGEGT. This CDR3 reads CASILAGGIGEQYF. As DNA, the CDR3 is TGTGCCAGCATTCTAGCGGGAGGAATAGGTGAGCAGTACTTC.

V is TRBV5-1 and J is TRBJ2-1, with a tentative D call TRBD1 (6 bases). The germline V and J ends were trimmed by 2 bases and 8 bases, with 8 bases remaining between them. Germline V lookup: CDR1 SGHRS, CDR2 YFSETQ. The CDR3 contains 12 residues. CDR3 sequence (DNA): TGCGCCAGCAGCTTCGACAGGTATGAGCAGTTCTTC. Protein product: CASSFDRYEQFF.

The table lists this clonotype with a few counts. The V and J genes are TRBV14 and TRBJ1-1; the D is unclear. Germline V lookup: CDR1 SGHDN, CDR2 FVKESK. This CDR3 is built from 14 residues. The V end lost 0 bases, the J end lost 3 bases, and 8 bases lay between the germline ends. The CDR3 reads CASSQELAHTEAFF. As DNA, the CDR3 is TGTGCCAGCAGCCAAGAGCTCGCGCACACTGAAGCTTTCTTT. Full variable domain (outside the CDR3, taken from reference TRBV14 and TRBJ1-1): EAGVTQFPSHSVIEKGQTVTLRCDPISGHDNLYWYRRVMGKEIKFLLHFVKESKQDESGMPNNRFLAERTGGTYSTLKVQPAELEDSGVYFCASSQELAHTEAFFGQGTRLTVV.

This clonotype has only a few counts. CDR3 residues: CASSSGVTEAFF. As DNA, the CDR3 is TGTGCCAGCAGTTCAGGGGTAACTGAAGCTTTCTTT. The gene calls are TRBV28 and TRBJ1-1; TRBD1 is a possible D gene (6 bases). Deletions cut 4 bases from V and 5 bases from J, with 8 bases between. This CDR3 is 12 amino acids long. Germline-derived CDR1 and CDR2 are MDHEN and SYDVKM.

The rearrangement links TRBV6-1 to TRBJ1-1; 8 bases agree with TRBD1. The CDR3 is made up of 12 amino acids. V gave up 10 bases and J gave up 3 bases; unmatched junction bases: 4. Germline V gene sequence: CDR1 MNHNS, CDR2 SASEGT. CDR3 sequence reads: CATRDRHTEAFF. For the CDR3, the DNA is TGTGCCACTCGGGACAGGCACACTGAAGCTTTCTTT.

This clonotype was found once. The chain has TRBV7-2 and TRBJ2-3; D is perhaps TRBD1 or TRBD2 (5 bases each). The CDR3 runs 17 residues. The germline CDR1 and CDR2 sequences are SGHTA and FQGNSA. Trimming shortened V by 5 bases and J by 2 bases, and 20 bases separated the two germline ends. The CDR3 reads CASSRPGLAENTDTQYF. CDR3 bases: TGTGCCAGCAGCCGACCGGGGCTAGCAGAAAACACAGATACGCAGTATTTT.

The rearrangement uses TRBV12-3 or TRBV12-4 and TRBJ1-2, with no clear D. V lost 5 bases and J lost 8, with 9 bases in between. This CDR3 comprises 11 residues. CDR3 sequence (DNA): TGTGCCAGCAGTAGACGGCTAGGCTACACCTTC. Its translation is CASSRRLGYTF.

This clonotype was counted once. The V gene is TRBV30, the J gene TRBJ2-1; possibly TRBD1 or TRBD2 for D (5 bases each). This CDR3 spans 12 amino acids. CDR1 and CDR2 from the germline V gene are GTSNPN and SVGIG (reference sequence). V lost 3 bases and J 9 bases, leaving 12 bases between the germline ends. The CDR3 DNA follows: TGTGCCTGGAGGGGGGAACGGCCTGAGCAGTTCTTC. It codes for CAWRGERPEQFF. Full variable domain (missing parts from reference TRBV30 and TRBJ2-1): SQTIHQWPATLVQPVGSPLSLECTVEGTSNPNLYWYRQAAGRGLQLLFYSVGIGQISSEVPQNLSASRPQDRQFILSSKKLLLSDSGFYLCAWRGERPEQFFGPGTRLTVL.